This passage covers 14 T cell receptor beta chains from one sample sequenced in a study of tumor and adjacent non-tumor tissue in lung cancer. TCRbeta libraries were built with three rounds of nested PCR, modified from ARM-PCR. TCRdb processed the multiplex PCR reads anew with MiXCR; each CDR3 protein has one entry. This repertoire shows more than 90,000 distinct CDR3 sequences, less than 75% found once; its top ten account for around 20%. The template was RNA from unsorted bulk tissue. The sequenced sample consisted of lung tumor tissue. The receptors originated from a man aged 55 to 70 with non-small cell lung cancer.

This sequence joins TRBV11-1 and TRBJ2-4, with 8 bases lining up with TRBD1. V was clipped by 3 bases and J by 7 bases; unmatched bases: 2. Germline lookup yields CDR1 SGHAT and CDR2 FQDESV (reference sequence). There are 13 residues in the CDR3. CDR3 sequence: CASSLAGGNIQYF. Here the CDR3 DNA reads TGTGCCAGCAGCTTGGCAGGGGGCAACATTCAGTACTTC.

A note on this clonotype: A read error is possible here, since a much larger clone lies one base away. The rearrangement uses TRBV28 and TRBJ2-1, with D perhaps TRBD1 (6 bases). The CDR3 contains 17 residues. Per germline, CDR1 MDHEN and CDR2 SYDVKM. CDR3 coding DNA: TGTACCAGCAGACCCGGGACGGACAGCCAGCCTCACAATGAGCAGTTCTTC. Amino acids: CTSRPGTDSQPHNEQFF.

This clonotype ranks as medium-sized. The rearrangement uses TRBV11-3 and TRBJ2-2, with a possible D match to TRBD1 (6 bases). The germline CDR1 and CDR2 sequences are SGHNT and YENEEA. CDR3 size: 14 residues. V lost 3 bases to trimming and J lost 7 bases, with 12 bases between them. CDR3 protein: CASSLGRGSGELFF. The CDR3 bases are TGTGCCAGCAGCTTGGGCAGGGGTAGCGGGGAGCTGTTTTTT.

This sequence joins TRBV7-6 and TRBJ2-1, with 8 nucleotides matching TRBD2. After removal of 4 bases from V and 16 bases from J, the junction contained 18 bases not matched to a gene. The CDR3 loop spans 15 amino acids. The germline V gene has CDR1 SGHVS and CDR2 FNYEAQ. CDR3 amino acids: CASSSERTSWNEHFF. CDR3 bases: TGTGCCAGCAGCTCTGAGCGGACTAGCTGGAATGAACATTTCTTC.

With regard to this clonotype: Germline is not matched at one junction end, which may reflect a read error. This chain joins TRBV29-1 and TRBJ1-1; unclear D gene. The CDR3 is made up of 11 amino acids. Looked up from germline, CDR1 is SQVTM and CDR2 is ANQGSEA. The chain's CDR3 is CSVAVSDGDFF. CDR3 sequence (DNA): TGCAGTGTTGCGGTCAGTGATGGAGATTTCTTT.

This clonotype was observed many times. This chain uses TRBV6-5 with TRBJ2-3; 7 nucleotides match TRBD1. This CDR3 comprises 15 residues. V shed 2 bases and J 1 base; nucleotides not matched to a gene: 3. CDR1 is MNHEY and CDR2 is SVGAGI in the germline V gene. Here the CDR3 reads CASSYGTVRTDTQYF. In DNA, the CDR3 is TGTGCCAGCAGTTACGGGACAGTACGCACAGATACGCAGTATTTT.

The V call is TRBV6-6, the J call TRBJ2-5, with 11 bases that match TRBD1. V lost 8 bases to trimming and J lost 2 bases; unmatched junction nucleotides: 4. Germline values: CDR1 MNHNY, CDR2 SVGAGI (reference sequence). The CDR3 covers 14 residues. CDR3 DNA sequence: TGTGCCAGCGACCGGGACAGGGGGCAAGAGACCCAGTACTTC. As protein: CASDRDRGQETQYF.

Turning to this clonotype: A read error may produce the germline difference seen at one junction end. The chain employs TRBV10-3 and TRBJ1-1; D not resolved. Germline lookup yields CDR1 ENHRY and CDR2 SYGVKD. The CDR3 sequence is 13 residues long. The CDR3 DNA reads as TGTGTCATCAGGCCTAATATGAACATTGAAGCTTTCTTT. This codes for CVIRPNMNIEAFF.

By sample share, this clonotype is medium-sized (0.01 to 0.1%). The chain has TRBV20-1 and TRBJ2-3; D is unclear. The V end lost 0 bases, the J end lost 6 bases, and 13 bases lay between the germline ends. The CDR3 consists of 14 residues. Germline CDR1 DFQATT, CDR2 SNEGSKA (reference sequence). CDR3 nucleotide sequence: TGCAGTGCTAGAGATGCAGGCACGGATGATACGCAGTATTTT. Amino acid sequence: CSARDAGTDDTQYF.

This clonotype was observed many times. The gene calls are TRBV10-3 and TRBJ2-2; 7 nucleotides match TRBD1. Germline-derived CDR1 and CDR2 are ENHRY and SYGVKD. This CDR3 is built from 15 residues. With 5 bases clipped from V and 0 bases from J, the junction kept 3 bases outside the gene matches. CDR3 loop: CAISQGVTNTGELFF. The CDR3, as DNA: TGTGCCATCAGTCAGGGGGTTACGAACACCGGGGAGCTGTTTTTT.

This rearrangement joins TRBV18 to TRBJ1-2; a weak D match, TRBD1 (6 bases). CDR1 is KGHSH, CDR2 LQKENI, per germline. CDR3 size: 14 residues. Trimming stripped 8 bases from V and 0 bases from J, with 13 bases between. This chain's CDR3 is CASRPGASNYGYTF. The CDR3 bases are TGTGCCAGCCGTCCAGGGGCCTCTAACTATGGCTACACCTTC.

This sequence joins TRBV5-1 and TRBJ2-5; TRBD1 is a possible D gene (6 bases). V was clipped by 7 bases and J by 2 bases, with 15 bases between them. Germline-derived CDR1 and CDR2 are SGHRS and YFSETQ. This CDR3 contains 14 residues. The CDR3 sequence is CASQQGTAQETQYF. The CDR3 region has the DNA TGCGCCAGCCAACAGGGTACAGCACAAGAGACCCAGTACTTC.

Of note for this clonotype: A much larger clone lies one base from this, so it may be a read error. The chain recombines TRBV28 with TRBJ1-6, with 9 nucleotides matching TRBD1. Germline V gives CDR1 MDHEN, CDR2 SYDVKM. The CDR3 totals 16 residues. CDR3 in amino acids: CVSSSPRDRVNSPLHF. The CDR3 DNA is TGTGTCAGCAGTTCCCCGAGGGACAGGGTTAATTCACCCCTCCACTTT.

As concerns this clonotype: This could be a read error, since a much larger clone is one nucleotide away. This rearrangement joins TRBV20-1 to TRBJ1-1, with D possibly being TRBD1 (6 bases). From germline, CDR1 is DFQATT and CDR2 SNEGSKA (reference sequence). V was cut by 0 bases and J by 5 bases, with 19 bases left in between. The CDR3 consists of 16 residues. This chain's CDR3 is CSARDAARGAHTEAFF. CDR3 DNA: TGCAGTGCTAGAGACGCGGCACGGGGGGCGCATACTGAAGCTTTCTTT.